The next 5 T cell receptor beta chains were all read from a single sample in a study of technical replicates of blood from a handful of donors. Assay: immunoSEQ multiplex PCR; the TCRdb copy retains only in-frame clones and omits some. The profile shows around 50,000 clones, 90% to 96% of them singletons. Sequenced material: T cells isolated from PBMCs. The receptors stem from a human donor in good health.

The chain carries TRBV6-1 and TRBJ2-7; no definite D call. Trimming pared 4 bases from V and 1 base from J, leaving 8 bases between. The CDR3 is 13 residues long. CDR1 and CDR2 (germline): MNHNS, SASEGT. CDR3 residues: CASSAEQSYEQYF. For the CDR3, the DNA is TGTGCCAGCAGTGCAGAACAGTCCTACGAGCAGTACTTC.

As concerns this clone: Without the conserved terminal phenylalanine or tryptophan, this CDR3 likely stems from a read error. It is unclear where the CDR3 begins or ends on the DNA, so no DNA is shown, and the CDR3 is as TCRdb lists it. The rearrangement links TRBV10-1 to TRBJ1-1. CDR1 is WNHNN, CDR2 SYGVQD, per germline (reference sequence). The CDR3 is 10 residues long, ends included. The CDR3 here is CASSEELDIV.

The gene calls are TRBV15 and TRBJ2-7, with 8 positions matching TRBD1. Germline CDR1 and CDR2: LNHNV and YYDKDF (reference sequence). The length of the CDR3 is 14 residues. The V gene end was trimmed by 5 bases and the J gene end by 3 bases; junction bases not matched to a gene: 6. CDR3 in DNA: TGTGCCACCAGCGCGGACAGGGAGGTCTACGAGCAGTACTTC. It specifies CATSADREVYEQYF.

This chain joins TRBV2 and TRBJ2-7; possibly TRBD1 for D (5 bases). Germline V gene lookup returns CDR1 SNHLY and CDR2 FYNNEI. The germline V and J ends were trimmed by 4 bases and 0 bases, with 7 bases remaining between them. The CDR3 has 13 amino acids. The CDR3 sequence is CASSVTASYEQYF. Written as DNA, the CDR3 is TGTGCCAGCAGTGTGACAGCCTCCTACGAGCAGTACTTC. Looking up the rest from reference TRBV2 and TRBJ2-7 gives the full variable domain: EPEVTQTPSHQVTQMGQEVILRCVPISNHLYFYWYRQILGQKVEFLVSFYNNEISEKSEIFDDQFSVERPDGSNFTLKIRSTKLEDSAMYFCASSVTASYEQYFGPGTRLTVT.

As DNA, the CDR3 is TGTGCCAGCAGCCCGTGGACAGAGTCGAACACTGAAGCTTTCTTT. Its protein product is CASSPWTESNTEAFF. The V and J genes are TRBV6-5 and TRBJ1-1, with D possibly being TRBD1 (6 bases). The germline gives CDR1 MNHEY, CDR2 SVGAGI. The CDR3 is 15 amino acids. Trimming pared 6 bases from V and 1 base from J, leaving 15 bases between.